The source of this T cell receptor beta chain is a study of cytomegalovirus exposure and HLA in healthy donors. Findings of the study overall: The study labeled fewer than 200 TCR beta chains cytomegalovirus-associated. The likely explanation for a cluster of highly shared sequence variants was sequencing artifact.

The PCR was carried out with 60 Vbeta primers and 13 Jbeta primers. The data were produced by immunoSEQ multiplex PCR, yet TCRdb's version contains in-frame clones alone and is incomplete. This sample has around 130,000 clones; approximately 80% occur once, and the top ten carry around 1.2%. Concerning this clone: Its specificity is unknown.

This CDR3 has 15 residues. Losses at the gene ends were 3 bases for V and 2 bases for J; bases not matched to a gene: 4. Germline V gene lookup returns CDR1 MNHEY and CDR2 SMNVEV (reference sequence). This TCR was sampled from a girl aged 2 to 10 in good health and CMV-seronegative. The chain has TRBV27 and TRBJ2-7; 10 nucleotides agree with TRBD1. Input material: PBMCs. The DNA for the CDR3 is TGTGCCAGCAGTTTGGGACAGGGGATACCCTACGAGCAGTACTTC. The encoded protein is CASSLGQGIPYEQYF.